One and the same sample provided the 21 T cell receptor beta chains below, sequenced in a study of T cell responses to AZD1222 COVID-19 vaccine. This table comes from immunoSEQ multiplex PCR, and its TCRdb copy is limited to in-frame clones, with some not included. The data show approximately 60,000 clones, more than 80% seen once. The source material was peripheral blood, sampled on day 0 of MenACWY control vaccination. The receptors stem from an adult in good health.

This chain connects TRBV4-3 to TRBJ2-7; 8 bases are shared with TRBD2. Germline CDR1 and CDR2: LGHNA and YSLEER. The CDR3 runs 16 residues. V was pared by 5 bases and J by 0 bases, with 9 bases of the junction left unmatched. The CDR3 protein is CASSNAAGVPSYEQYF. CDR3 nucleotides: TGCGCCAGCAGCAACGCAGCGGGAGTCCCCTCCTACGAGCAGTACTTC.

The chain links TRBV24-1 to TRBJ2-1, with TRBD2 matching 10 bases. Germline V CDR1 and CDR2: KGHDR, SFDVKD. After removal of 3 bases from V and 9 bases from J, the junction contained 13 bases not matched to a gene. The CDR3 contains 17 residues. This CDR3 reads CATSDRVLAGVGGEQFF. The CDR3 nucleotides are TGTGCCACCAGTGATCGGGTCCTAGCGGGAGTTGGCGGTGAGCAGTTCTTC.

The V gene is TRBV30, the J gene TRBJ1-5; 9 positions agree with TRBD1. Germline V CDR1 and CDR2: GTSNPN, SVGIG (reference sequence). The J segment lost 6 bases and the V segment lost 1 base, leaving 13 bases of the junction unmatched. The CDR3 covers 17 residues. The CDR3 here is CAWSAGQGLTLGQPQHF. The CDR3 DNA follows: TGTGCCTGGAGTGCGGGACAGGGTTTGACTTTGGGTCAGCCCCAGCATTTT.

This sequence joins TRBV6-5 and TRBJ1-6, with D perhaps matching TRBD1 (5 bases). V lost 2 bases and J lost 14, with 19 bases in between. The CDR3 has 15 residues. Germline CDR1 reads MNHEY; CDR2 reads SVGAGI. The CDR3 spells CASSYGGTRRSTLHF. In nucleotides, the CDR3 is TGTGCCAGCAGTTACGGGGGGACGAGGAGGTCAACCCTCCACTTT.

This clone has only a few counts. J is TRBJ2-7 and V is TRBV5-4; 7 bases are shared with TRBD1. The CDR3 contains 12 residues. V dropped 3 bases and J dropped 3; count of bases not matched to a gene: 0. Germline V gene data show CDR1 as SGHNT and CDR2 as YYREEE (reference sequence). The CDR3 loop is CASSWDSYEQYF. The CDR3 nucleotides are TGTGCCAGCAGCTGGGACAGCTACGAGCAGTACTTC.

The gene calls are TRBV28 and TRBJ1-6, with D tentatively TRBD1 (5 bases). The CDR3 contains 13 residues. Per germline, CDR1 MDHEN and CDR2 SYDVKM. With 7 bases removed from V and 3 bases from J, the gap between germline ends came to 7 bases. The CDR3 region is CASIDSYNSPLHF. The CDR3 DNA follows: TGTGCCAGCATAGACAGCTATAATTCACCCCTCCACTTT.

V and J are TRBV15 and TRBJ1-2; no firm D call. Trimming removed 0 bases from V and 0 bases from J, with 2 bases in between. Germline CDR1 reads LNHNV; CDR2 reads YYDKDF (reference sequence). The CDR3 runs 13 residues. The CDR3 loop is CATSRETNYGYTF. The CDR3 DNA follows: TGTGCCACCAGCAGAGAGACTAACTATGGCTACACCTTC.

This clone was counted between two and nine times. The genes are TRBV18 and TRBJ2-7; 8 bases line up with TRBD1. CDR3 length: 14 amino acids. After removal of 5 bases from V and 2 bases from J, the junction contained 5 bases not matched to a gene. Germline values: CDR1 KGHSH, CDR2 LQKENI. The DNA for the CDR3 is TGTGCCAGCTCAGCAAAACAGGGGGCCTACGAGCAGTACTTC. Its protein is CASSAKQGAYEQYF.

V usage is TRBV18 and J usage is TRBJ2-7, with 9 bases that match TRBD2. The CDR3 consists of 15 residues. With V trimmed by 0 bases and J by 3 bases, 3 bases remained unmatched. CDR1 is KGHSH and CDR2 is LQKENI in the germline V gene. The CDR3 nucleotides read TGTGCCAGCTCACCACCCGGACTAGCGAGCTACGAGCAGTACTTC. Translation gives CASSPPGLASYEQYF.

CDR3 coding DNA: TGTGCCAGTAGTGGAGCGGGAACAACATTTACCGATGGCTACACCTTC. Protein sequence: CASSGAGTTFTDGYTF. V and J are TRBV19 and TRBJ1-2; D not certain. The CDR3 is 16 amino acids. Trimming cost V 5 bases and J 6 bases, with 22 bases left between them. Germline-derived CDR1 and CDR2 are LNHDA and SQIVND (reference sequence).

V is TRBV7-2 and J is TRBJ2-1; 12 positions agree with TRBD2. The CDR3 contains 17 residues. The V gene's germline CDR1 is SGHTA and CDR2 FQGNSA. Germline trimming cut 0 bases from V and 7 bases from J; bases unmatched to any gene: 7. CDR3 sequence (DNA): TGTGCCAGCAGCTTAGCCACACTAGCGGGAGGAGTTAATGAGCAGTTCTTC. This codes for CASSLATLAGGVNEQFF.

Written as DNA, the CDR3 is TGTGCCTGGAGTGTAAGACTTCCGCAGGGCGAGCAGTACTTC. Protein product: CAWSVRLPQGEQYF. The rearrangement uses TRBV30 and TRBJ2-7; D perhaps matches TRBD1 (5 bases). V shed 0 bases and J shed 6 bases, with 15 bases lying between them. There are 14 residues in the CDR3. Per germline, CDR1 GTSNPN and CDR2 SVGIG (reference sequence). Using reference TRBV30 and TRBJ2-7 for the parts outside the CDR3, the full variable domain is SQTIHQWPATLVQPVGSPLSLECTVEGTSNPNLYWYRQAAGRGLQLLFYSVGIGQISSEVPQNLSASRPQDRQFILSSKKLLLSDSGFYLCAWSVRLPQGEQYFGPGTRLTVT.

This chain links TRBV6-6 with TRBJ1-2, with D perhaps matching TRBD1 (6 bases). Germline V CDR1 and CDR2: MNHNY, SVGAGI (reference sequence). Trimming removed 7 bases from V and 1 base from J, with 13 bases in between. There are 14 residues in the CDR3. This chain's CDR3 is CASIPQGVNYGYTF. The CDR3 DNA sequence: TGTGCCAGCATCCCACAGGGAGTTAACTATGGCTACACCTTC.

The rearrangement joins TRBV6-4 to TRBJ2-3; no clear D. CDR1 and CDR2 (germline): MRHNA, SNTAGT. The CDR3 is made up of 13 amino acids. The ends were cut back, 2 bases at V and 9 bases at J, with 12 bases in the middle. The CDR3 is CASSDQTRSTQYF. In DNA form, the CDR3 reads TGTGCCAGCAGTGACCAGACTCGATCCACGCAGTATTTT.

The chain combines TRBV29-1 with TRBJ2-2; D gene unclear. The germline CDR1 and CDR2 sequences are SQVTM and ANQGSEA. This CDR3 is 15 amino acids long. The V end lost 2 bases, the J end lost 0 bases, and 10 bases lay between the germline ends. CDR3 residues: CSVESGTTNTGELFF. The CDR3 DNA reads as TGCAGCGTTGAATCCGGCACAACGAACACCGGGGAGCTGTTTTTT.

The chain links TRBV14 to TRBJ1-1; D unclear. V lost 4 bases and J 5 bases, leaving 11 bases between the germline ends. This CDR3 is 13 amino acids long. Germline lookup yields CDR1 SGHDN and CDR2 FVKESK. The CDR3, as DNA: TGTGCCAGCAGCCCAAACATGGGTACTGAAGCTTTCTTT. Amino acid sequence: CASSPNMGTEAFF.

The chain employs TRBV6-6 and TRBJ2-1; TRBD1 matches 9 bases. The trim removed 6 bases at V and 4 bases at J, leaving 10 bases unmatched. The germline CDR1 and CDR2 sequences are MNHNY and SVGAGI (reference sequence). This CDR3 comprises 16 residues. The CDR3 DNA sequence: TGTGCCAGCAGGGACAGGGGACTTCGACCGTACAATGAGCAGTTCTTC. Protein: CASRDRGLRPYNEQFF.

The chain uses TRBV5-4 and TRBJ1-3; D perhaps matches TRBD1 (6 bases). Deletions cut 2 bases from V and 2 bases from J, with 11 bases between. The germline V gene encodes CDR1 SGHNT and CDR2 YYREEE (reference sequence). The CDR3 covers 15 residues. The CDR3 is CASSFRGGPGNTIYF. The CDR3 region has the DNA TGTGCCAGCAGCTTTCGAGGGGGGCCTGGAAACACCATATATTTT.

This clone was seen a single time. The J gene is TRBJ2-3, the V gene TRBV11-3, with TRBD2 matching 15 bases. This CDR3 is built from 18 residues. In germline, CDR1 is SGHNT, CDR2 YENEEA. Losses at the gene ends were 2 bases for V and 4 bases for J; bases not matched to a gene: 7. The CDR3 sequence is CASSLSGLAGGRADTQYF. In nucleotides, the CDR3 is TGTGCCAGCAGCTTATCCGGACTAGCGGGAGGGCGGGCAGATACGCAGTATTTT.

V usage is TRBV6-1 and J usage is TRBJ1-5, with D possibly being TRBD1 (6 bases). V lost 1 base to trimming and J lost 6 bases, with 16 bases between them. The CDR3 spans 16 residues. Per the germline V gene, CDR1 is MNHNS and CDR2 is SASEGT. The DNA of the CDR3 is TGTGCCAGCAGTGAAGAATGGGGGCAGGGGTCTCAGCCCCAGCATTTT. Amino acid sequence: CASSEEWGQGSQPQHF.

The chain has TRBV19 and TRBJ2-6; the D is unclear. V was clipped by 4 bases and J by 4 bases, with 5 bases between them. CDR1 and CDR2 from the germline V gene are LNHDA and SQIVND (reference sequence). The CDR3 loop spans 13 amino acids. The CDR3 DNA sequence: TGTGCCAGTAGTAGGTCCGGGGCCAACGTCCTGACTTTC. Translation gives CASSRSGANVLTF.